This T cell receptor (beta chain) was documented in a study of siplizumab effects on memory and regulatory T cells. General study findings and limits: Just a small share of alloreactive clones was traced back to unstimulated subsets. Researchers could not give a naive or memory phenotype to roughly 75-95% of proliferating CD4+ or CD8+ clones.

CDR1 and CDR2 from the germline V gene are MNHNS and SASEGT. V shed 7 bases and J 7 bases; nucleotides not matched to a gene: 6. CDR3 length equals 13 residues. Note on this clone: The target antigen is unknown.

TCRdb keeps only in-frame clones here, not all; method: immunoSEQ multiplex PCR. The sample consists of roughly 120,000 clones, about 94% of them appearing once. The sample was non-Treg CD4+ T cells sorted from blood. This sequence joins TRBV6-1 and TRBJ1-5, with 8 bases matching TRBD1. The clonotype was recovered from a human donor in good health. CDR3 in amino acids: CASTLQGEQPQHF. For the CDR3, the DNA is TGTGCCAGCACGCTACAGGGGGAGCAGCCCCAGCATTTT.